This T cell receptor (beta chain) emerged from a study of OX40 agonist ivuxolimab in advanced cancers. Looking at the study overall: Partial responses were achieved by three patients, one with hepatocellular carcinoma and two with cutaneous melanoma.

Clones were sequenced by immunoSEQ multiplex PCR, and TCRdb holds only the in-frame ones, with some missing. The sample lists under 20,000 clones; 90% were seen once. Germline lookup yields CDR1 SGHRS and CDR2 YFSETQ. The CDR3 runs to 15 residues. V shed 7 bases and J 2 bases; nucleotides not matched to a gene: 7. Material: CD4+ or CD8+ T cells sorted from blood, obtained in a trial of the OX40 agonist ivuxolimab. The TCR was taken from an adult with an advanced solid tumor such as melanoma, head and neck, liver or kidney cancer. The chain combines TRBV5-1 with TRBJ2-3, with TRBD2 identical over 10 bases. The CDR3 bases are TGCGCCAGCTCGCTAGCGGGAGATCCCACAGATACGCAGTATTTT. It encodes CASSLAGDPTDTQYF. The full variable domain, in which reference TRBV5-1 and TRBJ2-3 provide the parts outside the CDR3, is KAGVTQTPRYLIKTRGQQVTLSCSPISGHRSVSWYQQTPGQGLQFLFEYFSETQRNKGNFPGRFSGRQFSNSRSEMNVSTLELGDSALYLCASSLAGDPTDTQYFGPGTRLTVL.